This T cell receptor beta chain was captured in a study of T cell responses to AZD1222 COVID-19 vaccine. This CDR3 region has 16 residues. The ends lost 5 bases at V and 5 bases at J; junction bases unmatched: 5. The germline gives CDR1 KGHDR, CDR2 SFDVKD. Data came from immunoSEQ multiplex PCR; TCRdb stores just in-frame clones and leaves some out. Among 150,000 to 200,000 clones, 90% to 95% were seen once, and the ten largest hold approximately 4.6%. V usage is TRBV24-1 and J usage is TRBJ2-1; 13 bases match TRBD2. This receptor was taken from an adult who received the AZD1222 COVID-19 vaccine. The material was peripheral blood, obtained 28 days after the second AZD1222 dose. The CDR3 coding sequence is TGTGCCACCAGTGGCCCCGGGACTAGCGGGAACAATGAGCAGTTCTTC. Translated: CATSGPGTSGNNEQFF.